Presented here are 22 T cell receptor beta chains from one specimen sequenced in a study of blood T cell repertoires in COVID-19. Only in-frame clones appear in the TCRdb table, and some are missing; sequencing was by immunoSEQ multiplex PCR. The repertoire includes about 260,000 clones, 83% of them detected once, and 9.4% sits in the top ten. Sequencing input: peripheral blood. All receptors derive from a woman between 50 and 59 years old who had recovered from COVID-19.

The chain has TRBV9 and TRBJ1-4, with TRBD1 as a possible D gene (6 bases). V was clipped by 2 bases and J by 5 bases, with 10 bases between them. Germline V CDR1 and CDR2: SGDLS, YYNGEE. The CDR3 totals 14 residues. CDR3 in amino acids: CASSVHGTNEKLFF. The CDR3 DNA reads as TGTGCCAGCAGCGTTCACGGGACAAATGAAAAACTGTTTTTT.

This clone was picked up a small number of times. The chain combines TRBV7-6 with TRBJ2-2; possibly TRBD2 for D (6 bases). Between the trimmed V and J ends, which lost 1 base and 4 bases, there was a span of 22 bases. CDR3 size: 19 residues. CDR1 and CDR2 from the germline V gene are SGHVS and FNYEAQ. The CDR3 sequence: CASSLGRRARFDVTGELFF. The CDR3 nucleotides read TGTGCCAGCAGCTTAGGTCGGAGGGCGCGGTTCGATGTCACCGGGGAGCTGTTTTTT. Looking up the rest from reference TRBV7-6 and TRBJ2-2 gives the full variable domain: GAGVSQSPRYKVTKRGQDVALRCDPISGHVSLYWYRQALGQGPEFLTYFNYEAQQDKSGLPNDRFSAERPEGSISTLTIQRTEQRDSAMYRCASSLGRRARFDVTGELFFGEGSRLTVL.

J is TRBJ2-2 and V is TRBV5-1; TRBD1 matches 9 bases. With 4 bases clipped from V and 3 bases from J, the junction kept 4 bases outside the gene matches. The CDR3 has 15 residues. In germline, CDR1 is SGHRS, CDR2 YFSETQ. The CDR3 loop reads CASSLRDRDTGELFF. The DNA for the CDR3 is TGCGCCAGCAGCCTCCGGGACAGGGACACCGGGGAGCTGTTTTTT.

J is TRBJ2-1 and V is TRBV28; D perhaps matches TRBD2 (6 bases). V was pared by 2 bases and J by 6 bases, with 11 bases between. Per the germline V gene, CDR1 is MDHEN and CDR2 is SYDVKM. The CDR3 totals 14 residues. The CDR3 spells CASSLGLAINEQFF. CDR3 bases: TGTGCCAGCAGTTTAGGGCTAGCGATCAATGAGCAGTTCTTC.

The J gene is TRBJ1-1, the V gene TRBV3-1 (or the pseudogene TRBV3-2); 11 bases agree with TRBD1. This CDR3 has 14 amino acids. The trim removed 1 base at V and 11 bases at J, leaving 6 bases unmatched. CDR1 and CDR2 (germline): LGHDT, YNNKEL (reference sequence). CDR3 DNA sequence: TGTGCCAGCAGCCAAGCAGGACAGGGGGCGGCGGCTTTCTTT. It yields the protein CASSQAGQGAAAFF.

This rearrangement joins TRBV15 to TRBJ1-2, with TRBD1 matching over 7 bases. With 3 bases clipped from V and 2 bases from J, the junction kept 6 bases outside the gene matches. The CDR3 extends over 15 amino acids. Germline CDR1 reads LNHNV; CDR2 reads YYDKDF (reference sequence). The CDR3 nucleotides read TGTGCCACCAGCAGGGGGGACAGATTAAACTATGGCTACACCTTC. This codes for CATSRGDRLNYGYTF.

This clone was counted a single time. V usage is TRBV6-2 or TRBV6-3 and J usage is TRBJ2-3, with D hard to call. The V end lost 2 bases, the J end lost 0 bases, and 21 bases lay between the germline ends. The CDR3 extends over 19 amino acids. Germline CDR1 is MNHEY and CDR2 is SVGEGT. DNA for the CDR3: TGTGCCAGCAGTTACCCCCTGGGCCTGCCCCTCTCTAGCACAGATACGCAGTATTTT. Translation: CASSYPLGLPLSSTDTQYF.

V gene TRBV28 combines with J gene TRBJ2-7; 10 nucleotides align to TRBD2. The CDR3 runs to 15 residues. CDR1 is MDHEN and CDR2 is SYDVKM in the germline V gene. Germline trimming cut 4 bases from V and 7 bases from J; bases unmatched to any gene: 10. This CDR3 reads CASSSTSGIWREQYF. CDR3 DNA: TGTGCCAGCAGTTCAACTAGCGGGATATGGAGGGAGCAGTACTTC.

This sequence joins TRBV5-4 and TRBJ1-2; D possibly corresponds to TRBD1 (5 bases). The CDR3 contains 13 residues. Deletions cut 4 bases from V and 3 bases from J, with 10 bases between. Germline CDR1 SGHNT, CDR2 YYREEE (reference sequence). The CDR3 bases are TGTGCCAGCAGCCCCGACAGTCACTATGGCTACACCTTC. This sequence encodes CASSPDSHYGYTF.

The J gene is TRBJ2-1, the V gene TRBV7-9; D possibly corresponds to TRBD2 (5 bases). CDR1 SEHNR and CDR2 FQNEAQ come from the germline V gene (reference sequence). Trimming shortened V by 1 base and J by 5 bases, and 6 bases separated the two germline ends. CDR3 length: 13 residues. CDR3: CASSLGGHNEQFF. In nucleotides, the CDR3 is TGTGCCAGCAGCTTAGGCGGGCACAATGAGCAGTTCTTC. Supplemented by reference TRBV7-9 and TRBJ2-1, the full variable domain reads DTGVSQNPRHKITKRGQNVTFRCDPISEHNRLYWYRQTLGQGPEFLTYFQNEAQLEKSRLLSDRFSAERPKGSFSTLEIQRTEQGDSAMYLCASSLGGHNEQFFGPGTRLTVL.

The J gene is TRBJ1-4, the V gene TRBV5-1, with D unclear. CDR3 length: 14 residues. Germline V gene sequence: CDR1 SGHRS, CDR2 YFSETQ. Trimming cost V 1 base and J 0 bases, with 4 bases left between them. DNA of the CDR3: TGCGCCAGCAGCTTGAGCCCAACTAATGAAAAACTGTTTTTT. It yields the protein CASSLSPTNEKLFF.

The chain uses TRBV7-2 and TRBJ1-6; maybe TRBD1 (6 bases). The germline gives CDR1 SGHTA, CDR2 FQGNSA. CDR3 length: 15 amino acids. V dropped 3 bases and J dropped 7 bases, with 13 bases sitting between them. The CDR3 reads CASSLIQGSNSPLHF. The CDR3 DNA follows: TGTGCCAGCAGCTTGATCCAGGGGTCAAATTCACCCCTCCACTTT.

The gene calls are TRBV5-6 and TRBJ2-7, with a tentative D call TRBD2 (6 bases). Germline V gives CDR1 SGHDT, CDR2 YYEEEE. This CDR3 is built from 13 residues. V was cut by 4 bases and J by 6 bases, with 14 bases left in between. The CDR3 coding sequence is TGTGCCAGCAGCGGGGGAGGCGGGGTCGAGCAGTACTTC. It specifies CASSGGGGVEQYF.

The rearrangement uses TRBV7-2 and TRBJ2-7; 12 bases line up with TRBD2. Germline CDR1 SGHTA, CDR2 FQGNSA. The CDR3 has 15 residues. The ends lost 4 bases at V and 5 bases at J; junction bases unmatched: 6. As DNA, the CDR3 is TGTGCCAGCAGCTCTCTAGCGGGAGGGCCCCACGAGCAGTACTTC. Translating it yields CASSSLAGGPHEQYF.

The CDR3 coding sequence is TGCAGTGTTAAACAGGGCGAAAAACTGTTTTTT. Translation: CSVKQGEKLFF. The genes are TRBV20-1 and TRBJ1-4, with D possibly matching TRBD1 (6 bases). V lost 7 bases to trimming and J lost 8 bases, with 11 bases between them. CDR3 length: 11 residues. CDR1 is DFQATT, CDR2 SNEGSKA, per germline (reference sequence).

The chain links TRBV6-2 or TRBV6-3 to TRBJ2-7; 11 nucleotides agree with TRBD2. The CDR3 is made up of 20 amino acids. CDR1 and CDR2 from the germline V gene are MNHEY and SVGEGT. V shed 3 bases and J 5 bases; nucleotides not matched to a gene: 21. Written as DNA, the CDR3 is TGTGCCAGCAGTTATCGCCGACTTACTAGCGGGGGTGGCTTGGTCCACGAGCAGTACTTC. As protein: CASSYRRLTSGGGLVHEQYF.

The chain's CDR3 is CASTTGTSGFEQYF. DNA for the CDR3: TGTGCCAGCACCACCGGGACTAGCGGTTTCGAGCAGTACTTC. The chain uses TRBV6-5 and TRBJ2-7; TRBD2 matches 11 bases. V gave up 7 bases and J gave up 6 bases; unmatched junction bases: 8. Germline V gene sequence: CDR1 MNHEY, CDR2 SVGAGI. The CDR3 sequence is 14 residues long.

The CDR3 bases are TGTGCCAGCAGTTTAGAAGTGGGACACGGATATCAGCCCCAGCATTTT. It encodes CASSLEVGHGYQPQHF. The chain joins TRBV28 to TRBJ1-5; tentative D call: TRBD1 (6 bases). Per germline, CDR1 MDHEN and CDR2 SYDVKM. Trimming removed 2 bases from V and 5 bases from J, with 16 bases in between. This CDR3 comprises 16 residues.

The CDR3 sequence: CASSLAEAGGIEQFF. The CDR3 DNA is TGCGCCAGCAGCTTGGCCGAGGCGGGGGGGATTGAGCAGTTCTTC. The J gene is TRBJ2-1, the V gene TRBV5-1; 9 bases are shared with TRBD2. V lost 0 bases and J lost 9; bases outside the gene matches: 7. The CDR3 extends over 15 amino acids. CDR1 and CDR2 (germline): SGHRS, YFSETQ.

A remark on this clone: One end of the junction is discordant with germline, which a read error may explain. This rearrangement joins TRBV13 to TRBJ1-1, with a possible D match to TRBD1 (6 bases). Germline CDR1 reads PRHDT; CDR2 reads FYEKMQ (reference sequence). CDR3 length equals 12 residues. The CDR3 DNA reads as TGTGCCAGCACCTTAGGGACACTGGAAGCTTTCTTT. This gives the protein CASTLGTLEAFF.

In its sample, this clone was seen a few times. CDR3 region: CASSPTGVGNTIYF. The CDR3 DNA reads TGTGCCAGCAGCCCGACAGGGGTTGGAAACACCATATATTTT. The chain has TRBV5-6 and TRBJ1-3; 8 bases are shared with TRBD1. The CDR3 runs 14 residues. Losses at the gene ends were 4 bases for V and 3 bases for J; bases not matched to a gene: 3. From germline, CDR1 is SGHDT and CDR2 YYEEEE.

The chain links TRBV7-3 to TRBJ1-2; the D is unclear. CDR3 size: 19 residues. The germline V and J ends were trimmed by 1 base and 3 bases, with 24 bases remaining between them. Germline V gives CDR1 SGHTA, CDR2 FQGTGA. The CDR3 nucleotides read TGTGCCAGCAGCTTAAGGTACGTGCGGAGGCCAGGCAGGCACTATGGCTACACCTTC. It yields the protein CASSLRYVRRPGRHYGYTF.